The entry below gives a single T cell receptor (beta chain) sequence along with its context. No antigen is known for it. This entry is derived from a study of immune cell composition in non-small cell lung cancer. Study overall: Most cases were lung adenocarcinoma or squamous cell carcinoma.

This CDR3 contains 15 residues. Trimming removed 0 bases from V and 7 bases from J; junction bases left unmatched: 4. The germline V gene has CDR1 SGHKS and CDR2 YYEKEE (reference sequence). Normal lung was taken at the farthest possible site, at least 3 cm from tumour. Whole-study findings and limits: Tumour-associated clones >0.5% occurred in about a third of adenocarcinomas, about 80% of squamous. Smoking pack-years did not significantly correlate with tumour TCR-beta clonality. Shared sequences between tumour-reactive and dominant in vivo clones were not proven.

Sequencing was performed with immunoSEQ multiplex PCR; in TCRdb, only in-frame clones are kept and a portion is missing. Among nearly 7,000 clones, 84% were seen once, and the ten largest hold roughly an eighth. Sequencing input: non-adjacent lung tissue. The receptor's source is a human donor with non-small cell lung cancer. V is TRBV5-5 and J is TRBJ1-6, with 7 bases that match TRBD1. The CDR3 is CASSLDRGGNSPLHF. CDR3 sequence (DNA): TGTGCCAGCAGCTTGGACAGGGGTGGAAATTCACCCCTCCACTTT.